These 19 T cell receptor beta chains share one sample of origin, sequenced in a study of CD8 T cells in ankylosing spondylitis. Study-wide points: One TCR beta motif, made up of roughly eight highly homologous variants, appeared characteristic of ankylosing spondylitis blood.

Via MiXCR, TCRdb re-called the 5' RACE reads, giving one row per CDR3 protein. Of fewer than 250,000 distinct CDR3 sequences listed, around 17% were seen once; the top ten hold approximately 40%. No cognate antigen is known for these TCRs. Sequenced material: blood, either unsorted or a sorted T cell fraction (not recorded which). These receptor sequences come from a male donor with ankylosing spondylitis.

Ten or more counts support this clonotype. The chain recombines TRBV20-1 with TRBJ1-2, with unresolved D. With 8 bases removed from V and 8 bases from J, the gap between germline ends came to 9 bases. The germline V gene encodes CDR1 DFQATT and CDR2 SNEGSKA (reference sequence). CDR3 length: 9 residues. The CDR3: CSPPRGYTF. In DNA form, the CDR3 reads TGCAGTCCCCCGCGGGGCTACACCTTC.

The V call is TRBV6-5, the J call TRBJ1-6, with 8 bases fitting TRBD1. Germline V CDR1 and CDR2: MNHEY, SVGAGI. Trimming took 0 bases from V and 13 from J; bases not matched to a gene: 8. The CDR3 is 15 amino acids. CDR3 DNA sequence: TGTGCCAGCAGTTACTCGACAGGGGATTATCCCCCCCTCCACTTT. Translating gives CASSYSTGDYPPLHF.

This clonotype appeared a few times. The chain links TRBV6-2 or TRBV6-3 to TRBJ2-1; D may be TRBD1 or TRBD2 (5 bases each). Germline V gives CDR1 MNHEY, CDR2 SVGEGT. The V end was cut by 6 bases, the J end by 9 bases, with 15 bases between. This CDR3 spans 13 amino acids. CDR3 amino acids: CASRRGALTEQFF. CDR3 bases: TGTGCCAGCAGACGAGGGGCCCTCACTGAGCAGTTCTTC.

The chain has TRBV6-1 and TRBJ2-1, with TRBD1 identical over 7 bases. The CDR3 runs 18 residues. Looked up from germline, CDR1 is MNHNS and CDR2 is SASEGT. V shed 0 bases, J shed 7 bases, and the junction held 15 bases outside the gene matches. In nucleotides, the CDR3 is TGTGCCAGCAGTGAAGCCAATTGGGTCGGGACAGATGGGAATGAGCAGTTCTTC. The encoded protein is CASSEANWVGTDGNEQFF.

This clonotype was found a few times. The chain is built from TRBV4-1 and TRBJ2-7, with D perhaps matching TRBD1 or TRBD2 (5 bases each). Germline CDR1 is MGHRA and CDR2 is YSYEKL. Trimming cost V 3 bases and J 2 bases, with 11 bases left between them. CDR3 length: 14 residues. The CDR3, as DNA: TGCGCCAGCAGCCAGGTGAGGGGAACCTACGAGCAGTACTTC. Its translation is CASSQVRGTYEQYF.

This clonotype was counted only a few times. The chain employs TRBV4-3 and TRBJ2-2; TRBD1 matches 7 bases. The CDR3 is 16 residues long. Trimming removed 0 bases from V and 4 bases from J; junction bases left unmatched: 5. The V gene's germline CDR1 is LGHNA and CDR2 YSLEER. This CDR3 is CASSQDRDSLTGELFF. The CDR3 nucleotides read TGCGCCAGCAGCCAAGACCGGGACAGCCTCACCGGGGAGCTGTTTTTT.

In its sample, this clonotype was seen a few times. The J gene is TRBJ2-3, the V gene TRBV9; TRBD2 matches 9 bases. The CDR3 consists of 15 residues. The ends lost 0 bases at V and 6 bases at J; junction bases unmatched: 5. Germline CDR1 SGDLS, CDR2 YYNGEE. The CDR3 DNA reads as TGTGCCAGCAGCGTAGACGCGGGGGGGCTTGATACGCAGTATTTT. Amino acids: CASSVDAGGLDTQYF.

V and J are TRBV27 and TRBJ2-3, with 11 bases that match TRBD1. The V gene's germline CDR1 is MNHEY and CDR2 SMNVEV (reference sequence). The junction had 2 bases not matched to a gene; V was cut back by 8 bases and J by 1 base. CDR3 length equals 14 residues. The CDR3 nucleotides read TGTGCCAGCGGGACAGGGGGTGGCACAGATACGCAGTATTTT. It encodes CASGTGGGTDTQYF.

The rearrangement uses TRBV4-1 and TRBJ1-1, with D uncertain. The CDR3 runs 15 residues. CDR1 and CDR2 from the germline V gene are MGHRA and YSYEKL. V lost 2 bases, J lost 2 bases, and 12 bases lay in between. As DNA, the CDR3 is TGCGCCAGCAGCCAACGGGCCAGTACAAACACTGAAGCTTTCTTT. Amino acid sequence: CASSQRASTNTEAFF.

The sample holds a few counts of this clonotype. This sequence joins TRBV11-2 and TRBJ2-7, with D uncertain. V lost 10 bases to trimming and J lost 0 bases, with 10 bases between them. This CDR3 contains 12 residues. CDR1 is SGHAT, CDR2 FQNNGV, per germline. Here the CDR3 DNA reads TGTGCCACCTCCGGTTTCTCCTACGAGCAGTACTTC. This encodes CATSGFSYEQYF. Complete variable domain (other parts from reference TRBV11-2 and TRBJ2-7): EAGVAQSPRYKIIEKRQSVAFWCNPISGHATLYWYQQILGQGPKLLIQFQNNGVVDDSQLPKDRFSAERLKGVDSTLKIQPAKLEDSAVYLCATSGFSYEQYFGPGTRLTVT.

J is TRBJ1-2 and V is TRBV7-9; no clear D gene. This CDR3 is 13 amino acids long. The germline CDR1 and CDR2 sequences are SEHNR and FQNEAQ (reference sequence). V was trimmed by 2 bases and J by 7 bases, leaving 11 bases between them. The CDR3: CASSLFPGTGYTF. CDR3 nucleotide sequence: TGTGCCAGCAGCTTATTTCCGGGTACTGGCTACACCTTC. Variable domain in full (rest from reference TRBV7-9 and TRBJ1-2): DTGVSQNPRHKITKRGQNVTFRCDPISEHNRLYWYRQTLGQGPEFLTYFQNEAQLEKSRLLSDRFSAERPKGSFSTLEIQRTEQGDSAMYLCASSLFPGTGYTFGSGTRLTVV.

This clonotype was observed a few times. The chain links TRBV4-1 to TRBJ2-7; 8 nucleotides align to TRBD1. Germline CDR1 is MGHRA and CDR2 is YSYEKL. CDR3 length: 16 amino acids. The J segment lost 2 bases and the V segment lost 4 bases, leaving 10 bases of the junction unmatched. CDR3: CASSLGSRGLTYEQYF. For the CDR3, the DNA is TGCGCCAGCAGCCTTGGGAGCAGGGGGCTCACCTACGAGCAGTACTTC.

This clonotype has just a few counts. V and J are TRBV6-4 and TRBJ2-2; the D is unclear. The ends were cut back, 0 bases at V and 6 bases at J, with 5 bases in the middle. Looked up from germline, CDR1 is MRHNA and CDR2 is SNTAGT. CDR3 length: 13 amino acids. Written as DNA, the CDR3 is TGTGCCAGCAGTGACTCGGCATCCGGGGAGCTGTTTTTT. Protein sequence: CASSDSASGELFF.

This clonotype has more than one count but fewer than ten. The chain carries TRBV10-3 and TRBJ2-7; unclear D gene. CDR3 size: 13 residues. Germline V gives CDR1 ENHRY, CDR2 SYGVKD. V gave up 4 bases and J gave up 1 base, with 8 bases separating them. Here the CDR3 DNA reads TGTGCCATCAGTGCCCCGGCATCCTACGAGCAGTACTTC. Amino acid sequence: CAISAPASYEQYF.

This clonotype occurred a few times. The CDR3 nucleotides are TGTGCCACCGGGACAGGGGACCAAGAGACCCAGTACTTC. Translating it yields CATGTGDQETQYF. This rearrangement joins TRBV24-1 to TRBJ2-5; 10 bases match TRBD1. V shed 9 bases and J 0 bases; nucleotides not matched to a gene: 0. CDR1 is KGHDR and CDR2 is SFDVKD in the germline V gene. The CDR3 sequence is 13 residues long.

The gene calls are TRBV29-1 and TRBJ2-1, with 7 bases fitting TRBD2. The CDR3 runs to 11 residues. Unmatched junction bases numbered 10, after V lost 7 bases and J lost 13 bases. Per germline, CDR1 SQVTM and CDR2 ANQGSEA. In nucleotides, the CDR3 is TGCAGCGCCGACCGGGACTACCAACAGTTCTTC. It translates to CSADRDYQQFF.

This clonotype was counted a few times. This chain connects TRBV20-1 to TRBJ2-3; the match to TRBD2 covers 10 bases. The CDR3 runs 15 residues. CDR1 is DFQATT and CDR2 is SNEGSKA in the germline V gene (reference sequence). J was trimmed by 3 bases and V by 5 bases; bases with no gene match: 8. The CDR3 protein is CSAPTSGTGTDTQYF. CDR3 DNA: TGCAGTGCTCCTACTAGCGGGACTGGGACAGATACGCAGTATTTT.

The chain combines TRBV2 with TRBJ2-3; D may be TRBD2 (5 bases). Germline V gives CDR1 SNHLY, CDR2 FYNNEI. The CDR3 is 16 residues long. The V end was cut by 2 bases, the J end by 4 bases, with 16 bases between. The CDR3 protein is CASSERLSTGADTQYF. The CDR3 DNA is TGTGCCAGCAGTGAAAGGCTCTCCACCGGGGCAGATACGCAGTATTTT.

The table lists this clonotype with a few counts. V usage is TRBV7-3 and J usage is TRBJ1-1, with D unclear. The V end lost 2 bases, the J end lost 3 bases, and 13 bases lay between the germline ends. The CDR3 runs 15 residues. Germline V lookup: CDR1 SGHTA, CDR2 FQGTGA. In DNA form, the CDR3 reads TGTGCCAGCAGCTTAGTGAGGGCGCGGTACACTGAAGCTTTCTTT. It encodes CASSLVRARYTEAFF.